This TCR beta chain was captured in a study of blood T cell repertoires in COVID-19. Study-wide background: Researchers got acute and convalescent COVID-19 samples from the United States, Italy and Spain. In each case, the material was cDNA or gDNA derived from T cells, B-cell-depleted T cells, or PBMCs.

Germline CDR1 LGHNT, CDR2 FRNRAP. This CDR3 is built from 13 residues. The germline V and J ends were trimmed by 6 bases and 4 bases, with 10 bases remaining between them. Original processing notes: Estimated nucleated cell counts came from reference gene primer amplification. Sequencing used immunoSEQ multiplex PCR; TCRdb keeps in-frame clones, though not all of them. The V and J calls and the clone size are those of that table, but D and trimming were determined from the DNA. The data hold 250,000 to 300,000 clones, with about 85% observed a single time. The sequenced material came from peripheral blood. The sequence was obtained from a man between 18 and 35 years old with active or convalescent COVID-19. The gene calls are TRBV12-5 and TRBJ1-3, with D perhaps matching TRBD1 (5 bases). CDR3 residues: CASGVGVGNTIYF. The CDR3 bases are TGTGCTAGTGGCGTAGGGGTAGGAAACACCATATATTTT. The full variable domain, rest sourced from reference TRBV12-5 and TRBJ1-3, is DARVTQTPRHKVTEMGQEVTMRCQPILGHNTVFWYRQTMMQGLELLAYFRNRAPLDDSGMPKDRFSAEMPDATLATLKIQPSEPRDSAVYFCASGVGVGNTIYFGEGSWLTVV.